A selection of T cell receptor beta chains follows, all from one sample in a study of shared clonotypes between healthy human individuals. The method was immunoSEQ multiplex PCR; TCRdb's version includes in-frame clones alone and lacks a portion of them. The table shows about 96,000 clones, with less than 50% occurring only once. Sequencing input: PBMCs. Every receptor here comes from a woman aged 40-49 years in good health. Some clones in this sample may be carry-over from other donors' samples. Each CDR3 is given with its conserved first and last residue. The order of the fields is D gene, J gene, V gene, clone size, CDR3 protein, CDR3 DNA. The D gene is left open where the match is weak. The size of a clone is reported for some rows only, either as once, few or many, or as a class for expanded clones.

d_call: .
j_call: TRBJ2-7
v_call: TRBV5-4
clone_size: .
cdr3_aa: CASSLGQHYEQYF
cdr3_nt: TGTGCCAGCAGCTTGGGTCAGCACTACGAGCAGTACTTC

d_call: .
j_call: TRBJ1-3
v_call: TRBV27
clone_size: .
cdr3_aa: CASSLMGPNVKGNRNTIYF
cdr3_nt: TGTGCCAGCAGCCTTATGGGCCCGAACGTGAAGGGGAATAGAAACACCATATATTTT

d_call: TRBD1
j_call: TRBJ2-7
v_call: TRBV15
clone_size: many
cdr3_aa: CATSSGTGTYEQYF
cdr3_nt: TGTGCCACCAGCAGCGGGACAGGGACCTACGAGCAGTACTTC

d_call: TRBD1
j_call: TRBJ1-1
v_call: TRBV7-2
clone_size: many
cdr3_aa: CASSLTGADTEAFF
cdr3_nt: TGTGCCAGCAGCTTGACAGGGGCCGACACTGAAGCTTTCTTT

d_call: TRBD2
j_call: TRBJ2-7
v_call: TRBV28
clone_size: .
cdr3_aa: CASRVTTSGSEQYF
cdr3_nt: TGTGCCAGCAGGGTAACGACTAGCGGGAGCGAGCAGTACTTC

d_call: .
j_call: TRBJ1-1
v_call: TRBV4-3
clone_size: .
cdr3_aa: CASSQDPGQYTEAFF
cdr3_nt: TGCGCCAGCAGCCAAGATCCAGGACAGTACACTGAAGCTTTCTTT

d_call: TRBD1
j_call: TRBJ1-1
v_call: TRBV29-1
clone_size: few
cdr3_aa: CSVESQGVNTEAFF
cdr3_nt: TGCAGCGTTGAGAGTCAGGGGGTGAACACTGAAGCTTTCTTT

d_call: .
j_call: TRBJ2-3
v_call: TRBV4-2
clone_size: .
cdr3_aa: CASSQIGSGDTDTQYF
cdr3_nt: TGTGCCAGCAGCCAGATTGGTAGCGGAGACACAGATACGCAGTATTTT

d_call: TRBD2
j_call: TRBJ2-3
v_call: TRBV29-1
clone_size: .
cdr3_aa: CSVLGLAGEPDTRYF
cdr3_nt: TGCAGCGTTTTGGGACTAGCGGGAGAGCCAGATACGCGGTATTTT

d_call: TRBD1
j_call: TRBJ2-7
v_call: TRBV7-2
clone_size: few
cdr3_aa: CASSLKTGAYEQYF
cdr3_nt: TGTGCCAGCAGCCTAAAGACAGGGGCCTACGAGCAGTACTTC

d_call: .
j_call: TRBJ2-2
v_call: TRBV27
clone_size: .
cdr3_aa: CASRSTGELFF
cdr3_nt: TGTGCCAGCAGGTCAACCGGGGAGCTGTTTTTT

d_call: .
j_call: TRBJ1-1
v_call: TRBV30
clone_size: .
cdr3_aa: CAWTSLDWNTEAFF
cdr3_nt: TGTGCCTGGACCTCACTCGACTGGAACACTGAAGCTTTCTTT

d_call: .
j_call: TRBJ2-7
v_call: TRBV11-2
clone_size: .
cdr3_aa: CASSYNEQYF
cdr3_nt: TGTGCCAGCAGCTACAACGAGCAGTACTTC

d_call: .
j_call: TRBJ2-3
v_call: TRBV2
clone_size: .
cdr3_aa: CASSGGIDTQYF
cdr3_nt: TGTGCCAGCAGTGGTGGTATAGATACGCAGTATTTT

d_call: TRBD2
j_call: TRBJ2-7
v_call: TRBV28
clone_size: many
cdr3_aa: CASTQLAGVYEQYF
cdr3_nt: TGTGCCAGCACCCAACTAGCGGGAGTCTACGAGCAGTACTTC

d_call: TRBD1
j_call: TRBJ2-4
v_call: TRBV25-1
clone_size: .
cdr3_aa: CASSELSDREKNIQYF
cdr3_nt: TGTGCCAGCAGCGAACTCTCGGACAGGGAAAAAAACATTCAGTACTTC

d_call: TRBD2
j_call: TRBJ2-1
v_call: TRBV30
clone_size: .
cdr3_aa: CAWKRAGGPSEQFF
cdr3_nt: TGTGCCTGGAAGAGGGCGGGAGGGCCAAGTGAGCAGTTCTTC

d_call: .
j_call: TRBJ2-1
v_call: TRBV25-1
clone_size: .
cdr3_aa: CASSEPLRGSTSYNEQFF
cdr3_nt: TGTGCCAGCAGTGAACCCCTGAGGGGGTCAACTTCCTACAATGAGCAGTTCTTC

d_call: TRBD1
j_call: TRBJ1-2
v_call: TRBV4-2
clone_size: .
cdr3_aa: CASSPGVYGQGYGYTF
cdr3_nt: TGTGCCAGCAGCCCAGGTGTTTACGGACAGGGATATGGCTACACCTTC

d_call: .
j_call: TRBJ1-2
v_call: TRBV6-6
clone_size: .
cdr3_aa: CASSSQFYGYTF
cdr3_nt: TGTGCCAGCAGTAGTCAGTTCTATGGCTACACCTTC

d_call: .
j_call: TRBJ1-5
v_call: TRBV19
clone_size: .
cdr3_aa: CASSPGQFLSQHF
cdr3_nt: TGTGCCAGTAGCCCCGGACAGTTCTTGTCCCAGCATTTT

d_call: .
j_call: TRBJ2-3
v_call: TRBV7-3
clone_size: many
cdr3_aa: CASSHPNEDTQYF
cdr3_nt: TGTGCCAGCAGCCACCCCAATGAGGATACGCAGTATTTT

d_call: .
j_call: TRBJ2-6
v_call: TRBV2
clone_size: .
cdr3_aa: CASLFFSGANVLTF
cdr3_nt: TGTGCCAGCCTCTTTTTCTCTGGGGCCAACGTCCTGACTTTC

d_call: .
j_call: TRBJ2-5
v_call: TRBV7-2
clone_size: many
cdr3_aa: CASSWGPQETQYF
cdr3_nt: TGTGCCAGCAGCTGGGGGCCGCAAGAGACCCAGTACTTC

d_call: TRBD1
j_call: TRBJ2-5
v_call: TRBV7-9
clone_size: few
cdr3_aa: CASSATGTVETQYF
cdr3_nt: TGTGCCAGCAGCGCGACAGGGACAGTAGAGACCCAGTACTTC

d_call: .
j_call: TRBJ2-5
v_call: TRBV18
clone_size: .
cdr3_aa: CASSPEQGGETQYF
cdr3_nt: TGTGCCAGCTCACCGGAGCAGGGCGGAGAGACCCAGTACTTC

d_call: TRBD2
j_call: TRBJ2-5
v_call: TRBV11-3
clone_size: .
cdr3_aa: CASSLGSLAGVETQYF
cdr3_nt: TGTGCCAGCAGCTTAGGTTCCCTAGCGGGAGTTGAGACCCAGTACTTC